This entry concerns a single T cell receptor (beta chain). What it binds is not known. The data originate from a study of Ad26.COV2.S vaccination and SARS-CoV-2 variants. Study details: The vaccine Ad26.COV2.S was put into the muscle once, or twice with 56 days between.

The study, taken as a whole, reports: Non-spike TCR breadth did not differ much between vaccine and placebo recipients.

The assay was immunoSEQ multiplex PCR, and TCRdb's table has in-frame clones only and misses some. The repertoire consists of more than 300,000 clones, with around 84% occurring once and the leading ten covering 1.5% to 2.5%. This sample's treatment: some 20 received Ad26.COV2.S at low or high dose, single or two shots; five or six received placebo; per-sample allocation not given. It was on day 63 after the first vaccine or placebo injection that samples were taken. In germline, CDR1 is SGHTA, CDR2 FQGNSA. There are 14 residues in the CDR3. Between the trimmed V and J ends, which lost 1 base and 4 bases, there was a span of 10 bases.

The sequenced sample was peripheral blood, obtained in a trial of Ad26.COV2.S vaccine versus placebo. The source of this sequence is a person between 18 and 59 years old who received the Ad26.COV2.S COVID-19 vaccine or a placebo. The chain carries TRBV7-2 and TRBJ2-5; no reliable D call. The CDR3 DNA is TGTGCCAGCAGCTTAGGTTTGTTAGGAGAGACCCAGTACTTC. This codes for CASSLGLLGETQYF.